This T cell receptor beta chain is drawn from a study of shared clonotypes between healthy human individuals (TCRdb year 2020). About the study as a whole: A couple of women and a few men aged 18 to 49 years were included in the cohort. To increase sequencing depth and limit assay-specific biases, TCR repertoire library preparation and sequencing were carried out by different laboratories using diverse techniques. The study deeply sequenced blood TCR repertoires of five healthy adults to estimate repertoire size and the extent of clonotype sharing between individuals. For each donor, CD4 naive and CD4 memory were each run on three plates, CD8 naive on two plates, and CD8 memory on one plate. Per donor, leukapheresis produced somewhere between about 0.9 and 9.5 billion PBMCs.

From a lookup of the germline V gene, CDR1 and CDR2 are SGHDT and YYEEEE. Trimming at the junction amounts to 2 bases on V and 2 bases on J, and the germline ends lie 11 bases apart. From the cysteine up to the phenylalanine, the CDR3 has a length of 15 residues. Only the CDR3 part of the read is kept: 45 bases, read in frame from the first base. CD8 naive samples were obtained by positive selection for CCR7 among CD45RO-negative cells, yielding a CD45RA+CCR7+ population from which TemRA cells were excluded. Healthy HIV-negative adults with no recently reported acute infections or vaccinations were included as donors. All donors were Caucasian adults living in Nashville, Tennessee, USA. Blood was obtained by leukapheresis, after which PBMCs were separated by Ficoll-Histopaque density gradient centrifugation and cryopreserved in liquid nitrogen vapor phase. Analytical flow cytometry was used to check the purity and quantity of every magnetically sorted T cell population. Genomic DNA was isolated from each sorted fraction and quantified by UV absorbance on a Nanodrop 2000c.

Study-wide findings and limitations: Pairwise subsampling indicated that sequencing depth was expected to affect the degree of clonotype sharing among donors. Sampling was restricted to blood, and TCR repertoires in tissue are likely to differ from TCR repertoires in blood. The small number of donors limited the genetic and exposure-history diversity represented. Compared with non-shared clonotypes, clonotypes shared by all four sorted-subset donors had higher generation probabilities. When a handful of donors were compared, the shared fraction of clonotypes was about 5% for naive CD4, around 3.5% for naive CD8, more than 2% for memory CD4, and 0.35% to 0.4% for memory CD8. Even with the large sequencing depth, rarefaction of the sorted-subset datasets indicated that sequencing was incomplete. Estimated clonotype richness was generally larger for naive than for memory subsets.

A remark on this clone: The antigen it binds to is not known. There are no base qualities to consult, and no much larger clone falls within one base.

Using the deep immunoSEQ assay, TCR CDR3 regions were amplified from genomic DNA by multiplex PCR. Genomic DNA extracted from each cell subset was distributed evenly over all wells of several immunoSEQ 96-well plates, and each plate served as one replicate. For sorted subsets, 150 to 200 ng genomic DNA, equal to 30,000 to 35,000 T cell genomes, was loaded into each replicate PCR. The purified libraries were quantified using a Qubit 3.0 fluorometer, sized with a Bioanalyzer 2100, and then quantified again using the KAPA Library Quantification kit. Every immunoSEQ 96-well plate was sequenced on a dedicated single-read 150-cycle Illumina NextSeq 550 flow cell. Per the source publication's procedure: Because only junctional sequences without quality scores were contained in the immunoSEQ output, filtering matching that applied to full-length reads could not be performed. Sequences were annotated with PyIR, a Python wrapper for IgBLAST v1.9, using IMGT germline references to assign V/J genes and CDR3. Reads were filtered out if the reads had weak V/J assignments (E-value above 1e-6), no CDR3, stop codons, out-of-frame junctions, or ambiguous translated residues. V3J clonotypes were defined as sequences sharing an identical inferred V gene, J gene, and CDR3 amino acid sequence. The percentage overlap between two repertoires was calculated by dividing the number of shared unique clonotypes by the size of the smaller repertoire. Repertoire richness was assessed with RTK rarefaction, the Chao1 estimator, and Recon v2.1 estimates of unobserved clonotypes. Generation probabilities for all TCRbeta clonotypes obtained by the gDNA method from several donors were computed using OLGA. In TCRdb, the immuneACCESS table is reduced to in-frame sequences with V and J assigned. These tables do not hold every clone; where another copy was compared, an unresolved V gene accounts for under half, and the others remain unexplained. V, J and clone size reflect that table, while D and trimming were determined from the DNA. The sample table records under 2,000,000 clones; about 95% of these occur just once. The ten top clones hold more than 0.9% of the sample.

The sequenced sample was naive CD8+ T cells sorted from blood. The sample's cell subset or site, from its label and the paper: CD45RA+CCR7+. The V gene is TRBV5-6 and the J gene is TRBJ2-1; the D call is possibly TRBD1 or TRBD2, each sharing 5 bases. The sequence came from a young man in good health. The CDR3 is CASSFGTDTYNEQFF. The bases read TGTGCCAGCAGCTTCGGGACGGACACCTACAATGAGCAGTTCTTC.